This T cell receptor (beta chain) was sequenced for a study of T-cell memory formation after mild COVID-19. A single record per CDR3 protein comes from TCRdb applying MiXCR to the 5' RACE reads. The sample has about 410,000 distinct CDR3 sequences, about 25% seen once. This clonotype came up a few times. The CDR3 contains 15 residues. V lost 1 base, J lost 3 bases, and 7 bases lay in between. The germline gives CDR1 LGHNA, CDR2 YNFKEQ. The chain recombines TRBV4-2 with TRBJ1-6, with a possible D match to TRBD1 (6 bases). Material: PBMCs or a T cell subset sorted from them (not recorded which). The sequence was collected from an adult woman who had mild COVID-19 (a few samples of this study predate the infection). Cell type and time point are not known. The CDR3 nucleotides read TGTGCCAGCAGCCAAGGGACAGTCTATAATTCACCCCTCCACTTT. Its translation is CASSQGTVYNSPLHF.